The source of this T cell receptor beta chain is a study of shared clonotypes between healthy human individuals. Clones were read by immunoSEQ multiplex PCR, and TCRdb kept only the in-frame ones, dropping some. The sample includes under 600,000 clones, 90% to 96% of them seen just once. Study-level results: The donor pool, a small one, limited the genetic and exposure-history diversity represented. The study found roughly 5.3% of naive CD4 clonotypes shared across a handful of donors. Clonotype sharing across donors was expected to vary with sequencing depth.

A word on this clone: The antigen is not known.

The germline V gene has CDR1 SGHTS and CDR2 YDEGEE. Deletions cut 4 bases from V and 6 bases from J, with 19 bases between. This CDR3 has 16 residues. The TCR comes from a woman between 25 and 40 years old in good health. This chain links TRBV5-8 with TRBJ1-4; tentative D call: TRBD1 (5 bases). Sequencing was done on a sample of naive CD4+ T cells sorted from blood. Subset meaning: CD45RA+ positively selected. Here the CDR3 reads CASSPAQGLLHEKLFF. The CDR3, as DNA: TGTGCCAGCAGCCCGGCGCAGGGCCTCCTTCATGAAAAACTGTTTTTT.